A selection of T cell receptor beta chains follows, all from one sample in a study of T cell responses to AZD1222 COVID-19 vaccine. The data were produced by immunoSEQ multiplex PCR, yet TCRdb's version contains in-frame clones alone and is incomplete. The sample holds roughly 190,000 clones; approximately 89% are singletons and the top ten take under 4%. The sample was peripheral blood, taken 28 days after the second AZD1222 dose. The receptors shown here come from an adult who received the AZD1222 COVID-19 vaccine. The CDR3 runs from the conserved cysteine through the conserved F or W. The order of the fields is clone size, J gene, V gene, D gene, CDR3 protein, CDR3 DNA. A D gene is named only where the DNA matches it firmly. Clone size, where shown, is once, few, many, or a class for clones that have expanded.

>.|TRBJ1-6|TRBV6-5|.
CASSPYRDIDSPLHF
TGTGCCAGCAGTCCCTACCGGGACATAGACTCACCCCTCCACTTT
>once|TRBJ2-7|TRBV11-2|.
CASSLEWGYEQYF
TGTGCCAGCAGCTTAGAGTGGGGTTACGAGCAGTACTTC
>.|TRBJ1-3|TRBV18|.
CASASGPGNTIYF
TGTGCCAGCGCCTCGGGGCCTGGAAACACCATATATTTT
>.|TRBJ1-2|TRBV24-1|.
CATSEAGTPRSGYTF
TGTGCCACCAGTGAGGCAGGGACACCGCGGAGTGGCTACACCTTC
>.|TRBJ1-1|TRBV20-1|.
CGAPADTEAFF
TGCGGAGCCCCGGCGGATACTGAAGCTTTCTTT
>.|TRBJ2-2|TRBV5-1|TRBD1
CASRTGDGGELFF
TGCGCCAGCCGGACAGGGGATGGCGGGGAGCTGTTTTTT
>.|TRBJ2-3|TRBV5-1|TRBD2
CASRAGSGRTDTQYF
TGCGCCAGCCGCGCAGGAAGCGGGAGAACAGATACGCAGTATTTT
>.|TRBJ2-7|TRBV19|TRBD1
CASSRHLPGQGFYEQYF
TGTGCCAGTAGTAGACATTTACCGGGACAGGGGTTTTACGAGCAGTACTTC
>.|TRBJ2-7|TRBV28|TRBD1
CASSSTGTGDREQYF
TGTGCCAGCAGTTCGACCGGGACAGGGGACCGCGAGCAGTACTTC
>once|TRBJ1-1|TRBV5-1|.
CASSRGTEAFF
TGCGCCAGCAGCCGGGGTACTGAAGCTTTCTTT
>.|TRBJ2-5|TRBV5-4|.
CASSFVREQETQYF
TGTGCCAGCAGCTTCGTTAGGGAACAAGAGACCCAGTACTTC
>.|TRBJ1-2|TRBV6-6|.
CASRQWGGQVVGYTF
TGTGCCAGCAGGCAATGGGGGGGCCAAGTTGTTGGCTACACCTTC
>.|TRBJ2-2|TRBV9|TRBD1
CASFLIGEQGDPCSTGELFF
TGTGCCAGCTTCCTCATAGGGGAACAGGGGGACCCCTGTAGCACCGGGGAGCTGTTTTTT
>.|TRBJ2-1|TRBV29-1|TRBD2
CSVETSGRNNEQFF
TGCAGCGTTGAGACTAGCGGGAGAAACAATGAGCAGTTCTTC
>few|TRBJ2-1|TRBV3-1/TRBV3-2|.
CASSHRGENEQFF
TGTGCCAGCAGCCACCGCGGGGAGAATGAGCAGTTCTTC
>.|TRBJ1-1|TRBV6-5|.
CASSSGVMNTEAFF
TGTGCCAGCAGTTCTGGTGTTATGAACACTGAAGCTTTCTTT
>.|TRBJ1-5|TRBV19|.
CASSPGVHSNQPQHF
TGTGCCAGTAGCCCGGGGGTCCATAGCAATCAGCCCCAGCATTTT
>.|TRBJ1-2|TRBV11-2|TRBD1
CASSLAKGAPRGYTF
TGTGCCAGCAGCTTAGCTAAGGGGGCTCCTAGAGGCTACACCTTC
>once|TRBJ2-1|TRBV7-9|.
CASSLEGVGLFNEQFF
TGTGCCAGCAGCTTAGAGGGGGTAGGTCTCTTCAATGAGCAGTTCTTC
>.|TRBJ2-7|TRBV27|TRBD1
CASRGTGEQYF
TGTGCCAGCAGGGGGACAGGGGAGCAGTACTTC
>few|TRBJ2-7|TRBV24-1|.
CATSDGDGGVDEQYF
TGTGCCACCAGTGACGGTGACGGGGGCGTAGACGAGCAGTACTTC
>.|TRBJ1-4|TRBV5-1|.
CASSGVTRNGREKLFF
TGCGCCAGCAGCGGCGTCACCCGCAACGGGAGAGAAAAACTGTTTTTT
>.|TRBJ2-7|TRBV23-1|.
CASSSTYEQYF
TGCGCCAGCAGTTCTACCTACGAGCAGTACTTC
>.|TRBJ2-3|TRBV5-1|.
CASSLGQGRMDTQYF
TGCGCCAGCAGCTTGGGGCAGGGGAGAATGGATACGCAGTATTTT
>.|TRBJ2-5|TRBV5-8|TRBD1
CASSQNTGTGWTQYF
TGTGCCAGCAGCCAAAACACCGGGACAGGGTGGACCCAGTACTTC
>few|TRBJ2-7|TRBV10-3|.
CAISGGGSYEQYF
TGTGCCATCAGTGGAGGGGGATCCTACGAGCAGTACTTC
>.|TRBJ1-1|TRBV5-5|.
CASSLVPDTEAFF
TGTGCCAGCAGCTTGGTTCCTGACACTGAAGCTTTCTTT
>.|TRBJ2-1|TRBV7-9|TRBD2
CASSSPSGSPTEQFF
TGTGCCAGCAGCTCTCCTAGCGGGAGCCCTACTGAGCAGTTCTTC
>.|TRBJ2-1|TRBV7-2|.
CASSSDTYNEQFF
TGTGCCAGCAGCTCCGACACCTACAATGAGCAGTTCTTC
>.|TRBJ2-7|TRBV5-1|.
CASSPDYISYEQYF
TGCGCCAGCAGCCCGGACTATATTTCCTACGAGCAGTACTTC
>once|TRBJ2-7|TRBV5-1|.
CASSFDYEQYF
TGCGCCAGCAGCTTCGACTACGAGCAGTACTTC
>.|TRBJ1-5|TRBV20-1|TRBD1
CSASEGQQPQHF
TGCAGTGCTAGTGAGGGACAGCAGCCCCAGCATTTT
>.|TRBJ2-3|TRBV11-3|.
CASSPSEGGTDTQYF
TGTGCCAGCAGCCCCTCGGAGGGAGGCACAGATACGCAGTATTTT
>.|TRBJ2-6|TRBV11-3|TRBD1
CASSTGAGPGANVLTF
TGTGCCAGCAGCACAGGGGCCGGCCCGGGGGCCAACGTCCTGACTTTC
>.|TRBJ1-1|TRBV2|TRBD1
CASIRQGGTEAFF
TGTGCCAGCATCCGTCAGGGGGGCACTGAAGCTTTCTTT
>.|TRBJ2-3|TRBV9|.
CASSVGSLGTDTQYF
TGTGCCAGCAGCGTAGGTTCCTTGGGCACAGATACGCAGTATTTT
>.|TRBJ1-5|TRBV6-1|.
CASSEWARSDQPQHF
TGTGCCAGCAGTGAATGGGCACGATCCGATCAGCCCCAGCATTTT
>.|TRBJ1-2|TRBV6-5|TRBD1
CASSRQGGFGYTF
TGTGCCAGCAGCCGACAGGGGGGATTCGGCTACACCTTC
>once|TRBJ1-4|TRBV28|.
CASSLYDIIGEKLFF
TGTGCCAGCAGTTTATACGACATAATTGGCGAAAAACTGTTTTTT
>.|TRBJ2-7|TRBV5-1|.
CASSSTEQYEQYF
TGCGCCAGCAGCTCGACAGAGCAATACGAGCAGTACTTC
>.|TRBJ2-5|TRBV7-7|.
CASSPLRTAQETQYF
TGTGCTAGCAGCCCGCTCCGGACAGCTCAAGAGACCCAGTACTTC
>.|TRBJ1-2|TRBV2|.
CASRETGLSYGYTF
TGTGCCAGCAGGGAAACAGGGCTCAGCTATGGCTACACCTTC
>.|TRBJ2-7|TRBV27|TRBD1
CASSPTGPYEQYF
TGTGCCAGCAGCCCGACAGGGCCCTACGAGCAGTACTTC
>.|TRBJ2-3|TRBV20-1|.
CSARWPDTQYF
TGCAGTGCGCGTTGGCCAGATACGCAGTATTTT
>.|TRBJ2-3|TRBV25-1|TRBD2
CASSPRGGLTDTQYF
TGTGCCAGCAGTCCTCGGGGGGGCCTTACAGATACGCAGTATTTT
>.|TRBJ1-3|TRBV13|.
CASSRRGVTGNTIYF
TGTGCCAGCAGCAGGCGGGGCGTTACTGGAAACACCATATATTTT
>.|TRBJ2-2|TRBV5-1|TRBD2
CASSPGLAGDPNTGELFF
TGCGCCAGCAGCCCGGGACTAGCGGGAGACCCGAACACCGGGGAGCTGTTTTTT